The 5 T cell receptor beta chains below all came from one sample that was sequenced in a study of blood T cell repertoires in COVID-19. The method was immunoSEQ multiplex PCR; TCRdb's version includes in-frame clones alone and lacks a portion of them. Found here are around 97,000 clones, roughly 84% of them singletons; the top ten hold 6% to 6.5%. Sequencing was carried out using peripheral blood. The receptors derive from a human donor in a cohort sampled during active COVID-19.

The rearrangement uses TRBV4-1 and TRBJ1-4; 7 bases agree with TRBD1. CDR3 length: 14 residues. In germline, CDR1 is MGHRA, CDR2 YSYEKL. Trimming at V came to 5 bases and at J to 6 bases, leaving 6 bases not matched to a gene. The CDR3 DNA is TGCGCCAGCAGCGATAGACAGGGTGATGAAAAACTGTTTTTT. Translating it yields CASSDRQGDEKLFF.

The rearrangement uses TRBV27 and TRBJ2-7; TRBD2 is a possible D gene (5 bases). The CDR3 has 14 amino acids. Germline V gives CDR1 MNHEY, CDR2 SMNVEV (reference sequence). With 5 bases removed from V and 2 bases from J, the gap between germline ends came to 13 bases. This CDR3 reads CASSHGPGAYEQYF. CDR3 DNA sequence: TGTGCCAGCAGTCACGGGCCCGGGGCCTACGAGCAGTACTTC.

V and J are TRBV5-1 and TRBJ2-1, with 7 bases fitting TRBD2. V was pared by 6 bases and J by 3 bases, with 6 bases of the junction left unmatched. Germline values: CDR1 SGHRS, CDR2 YFSETQ. The CDR3 length is 14 residues. CDR3 sequence reads: CASIPGGGYNEQFF. CDR3 in DNA: TGCGCCAGCATCCCCGGCGGGGGCTACAATGAGCAGTTCTTC.

The chain carries TRBV7-6 and TRBJ2-3, with TRBD1 identical over 7 bases. CDR1 is SGHVS and CDR2 is FNYEAQ in the germline V gene. The ends lost 5 bases at V and 0 bases at J; junction bases unmatched: 8. CDR3 size: 16 residues. CDR3 nucleotides: TGTGCCAGCAGCCCCCCGACAGGGCCCAGCACAGATACGCAGTATTTT. It translates to CASSPPTGPSTDTQYF.

The chain is built from TRBV27 and TRBJ2-5; TRBD2 matches 10 bases. Germline-derived CDR1 and CDR2 are MNHEY and SMNVEV (reference sequence). The CDR3 is made up of 15 amino acids. Trimming cost V 5 bases and J 5 bases; bases outside gene matches: 8. CDR3: CASSIPGSGRETQYF. In nucleotides, the CDR3 is TGTGCCAGCAGTATCCCCGGTAGCGGGAGGGAGACCCAGTACTTC.